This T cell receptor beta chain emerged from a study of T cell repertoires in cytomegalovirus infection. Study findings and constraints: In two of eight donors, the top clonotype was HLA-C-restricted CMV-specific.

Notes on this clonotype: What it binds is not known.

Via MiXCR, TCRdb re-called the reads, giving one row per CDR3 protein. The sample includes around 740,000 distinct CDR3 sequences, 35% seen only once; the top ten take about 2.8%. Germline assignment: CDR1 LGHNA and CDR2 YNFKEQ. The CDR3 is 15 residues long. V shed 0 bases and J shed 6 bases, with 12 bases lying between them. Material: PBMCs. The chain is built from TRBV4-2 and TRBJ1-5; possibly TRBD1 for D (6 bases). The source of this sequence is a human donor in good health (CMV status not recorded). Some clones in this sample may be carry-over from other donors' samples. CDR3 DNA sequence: TGTGCCAGCAGCCAAGAAGCCGGGGGCCGTCAGCCCCAGCATTTT. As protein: CASSQEAGGRQPQHF.